The present TCR beta chain was sequenced within a study of blood T cell repertoires in COVID-19. Looking at the study overall: COVID-19 samples from acute and convalescent phases originated in the United States, Italy and Spain. PBMCs, B-cell-depleted T cells, or T cells were the source of the cDNA or gDNA that made up the material.

As processed by the authors: Nucleated cell number was recorded as an estimate derived from reference gene primer amplification. Method: immunoSEQ multiplex PCR; TCRdb's copy keeps in-frame clones and lacks some. The DNA gave D and trimming, while V, J and clone size come from that table. Of 99,000 or so clones listed, over 70% are singletons. Per germline, CDR1 SGHKS and CDR2 YYEKEE (reference sequence). V lost 4 bases to trimming and J lost 1 base, with 9 bases between them. This CDR3 region has 15 residues. The sequencing input was peripheral blood. The genes are TRBV5-5 and TRBJ2-6, with a weak D call TRBD1 (6 bases). The clonotype comes from a man aged 50 to 59 with acute or convalescent COVID-19. The CDR3 DNA follows: TGTGCCAGCAGCCATCAGGGGTCTGGGGCCAACGTCCTGACTTTC. This encodes CASSHQGSGANVLTF.